The clone carrying this TCR beta chain was counted only a few times. The data derive from a study of control samples from healthy donors and cancer patients. This table comes from immunoSEQ multiplex PCR, and its TCRdb copy is limited to in-frame clones, with some not included. The sample gives some 74,000 clones, 94% of which show up once; under 3.5% is in the top ten. The CDR3 loop spans 15 amino acids. Germline CDR1 and CDR2: MNHEY and SMNVEV (reference sequence). The V end lost 6 bases, the J end lost 5 bases, and 19 bases lay between the germline ends. The chain joins TRBV27 to TRBJ1-1, with a tentative D call TRBD1 (6 bases). This TCR was recovered from a woman aged 25 to 39 in good health. The sample taken for sequencing was blood. This chain's CDR3 is CASRRSRGAGTEAFF. CDR3 DNA: TGTGCCAGCAGGCGATCCCGGGGGGCGGGAACTGAAGCTTTCTTT.